The sequence of this TCR beta chain was determined in a study of CD8 T cells in ankylosing spondylitis. General study findings and limits: Significant enrichment of disease-linked clones was reported in matched ankylosing spondylitis synovial fluid. Seemingly distinctive of ankylosing spondylitis blood was a TCR beta motif formed by eight highly homologous variants.

5'-RACE, quantitative and with molecular barcodes, yielded the TCR beta libraries. TCRdb reanalysed the 5' RACE reads using MiXCR and keeps one entry per CDR3 protein. The sample holds about 540,000 distinct CDR3 sequences; about 12% are singletons and the top ten take about 6.8%. This CDR3 region has 16 residues. V lost 0 bases, J lost 0 bases, and 12 bases lay in between. CDR1 SGHRS and CDR2 YFSETQ come from the germline V gene. This clonotype was detected a few times. The target antigen is unknown. The sequence was collected from a male donor with ankylosing spondylitis. The chain is built from TRBV5-1 and TRBJ1-1, with D possibly matching TRBD1 (6 bases). The sequenced sample was blood, either unsorted or a sorted T cell fraction (not recorded which). The CDR3 is CASSLVPGGLNTEAFF. The CDR3 bases are TGCGCCAGCAGCTTGGTCCCTGGGGGCCTGAACACTGAAGCTTTCTTT.